Listed here are 2 T cell receptor beta chains from one sample, sequenced in a study of OX40 agonist ivuxolimab in advanced cancers. Measured with immunoSEQ multiplex PCR; TCRdb has only the in-frame clones, and not every one. Among tens of thousands of clones listed, 84% were seen once. Sequenced here: CD4+ or CD8+ T cells sorted from blood, sampled in a trial of the OX40 agonist ivuxolimab. All receptors derive from an adult with an advanced solid tumor such as melanoma, head and neck, liver or kidney cancer.

The genes are TRBV28 and TRBJ1-6; TRBD1 might be the D (5 bases). CDR3 length: 16 residues. CDR1 is MDHEN and CDR2 is SYDVKM in the germline V gene. V was cut by 5 bases and J by 0 bases, with 11 bases left in between. This CDR3 reads CASSPDSLSYNSPLHF. CDR3 nucleotide sequence: TGTGCCAGCAGTCCCGACAGCCTCTCCTATAATTCACCCCTCCACTTT.

This clone was picked up one time. V gene TRBV18 combines with J gene TRBJ2-2, with 8 positions matching TRBD1. CDR3 length equals 15 residues. V gave up 6 bases and J gave up 2 bases; unmatched junction bases: 5. Germline V gene data show CDR1 as KGHSH and CDR2 as LQKENI. This CDR3 reads CASSPDRGNTGELFF. The CDR3 DNA sequence: TGTGCCAGCTCCCCAGACAGGGGCAACACCGGGGAGCTGTTTTTT.